This is a list of T cell receptor beta chains from one sample in a study of blood T cell repertoires in COVID-19. Repertoires were generated with immunoSEQ multiplex PCR, while TCRdb's copy carries only in-frame clones and drops some. The profile shows under 250,000 clones, approximately 82% of them singletons. Sequenced: peripheral blood. The receptor set was obtained from a woman in her 70s with active or convalescent COVID-19. Each CDR3 is given with its conserved first and last residue. D genes are given only for firm matches. Not every row has a clone size; where given, it reads once, few, many or a size class.

V	size	D	J	CDR3	DNA
TRBV5-1	.	.	TRBJ2-3	CASSLQGVSTDTQYF	TGCGCCAGCAGCTTGCAAGGGGTCAGCACAGATACGCAGTATTTT
TRBV28	.	TRBD1	TRBJ2-1	CASSSGTGSYNEQFF	TGTGCCAGCAGCTCCGGGACAGGGAGTTACAATGAGCAGTTCTTC
TRBV5-4	.	.	TRBJ2-1	CASSLAAGSYNEQFF	TGTGCCAGCAGCTTGGCCGCAGGGTCCTACAATGAGCAGTTCTTC
TRBV18	once	TRBD1	TRBJ1-1	CASSPSGLGQGFEAFF	TGTGCCAGCTCACCATCGGGTCTCGGACAGGGGTTTGAAGCTTTCTTT
TRBV5-1	.	TRBD2	TRBJ2-5	CASLPAGGPEETQYF	TGCGCCAGCCTACCGGCGGGAGGGCCGGAAGAGACCCAGTACTTC
TRBV5-1	.	.	TRBJ2-1	CASSFLSGTSYNEQFF	TGCGCCAGCAGCTTCCTTAGCGGTACCTCCTACAATGAGCAGTTCTTC
TRBV6-6	few	TRBD1	TRBJ2-7	CASSHPGQGTYEQYF	TGTGCCAGCAGTCACCCGGGACAGGGGACCTACGAGCAGTACTTC
TRBV20-1	.	TRBD2	TRBJ2-5	CSREGETQYF	TGCAGCAGGGAGGGTGAGACCCAGTACTTC
TRBV6-2/TRBV6-3	once	.	TRBJ1-5	CASSWTEFNQPQHF	TGTGCCAGCAGTTGGACAGAGTTTAATCAGCCCCAGCATTTT
TRBV12-3/TRBV12-4	.	TRBD1	TRBJ1-2	CASSLGGRGYTF	TGTGCCAGCAGTCTAGGGGGCAGGGGCTACACCTTC
TRBV5-4	.	.	TRBJ1-3	CASSLDRVNSGNTIYF	TGTGCCAGCAGCTTGGACAGGGTGAACTCTGGAAACACCATATATTTT
TRBV14	.	TRBD1	TRBJ1-4	CASSPEQGANEKLFF	TGTGCCAGCAGCCCCGAACAGGGGGCTAATGAAAAACTGTTTTTT
TRBV7-8	.	TRBD2	TRBJ2-2	CASSLPSGGTGELFF	TGTGCCAGCAGCTTACCTAGCGGGGGGACCGGGGAGCTGTTTTTT
TRBV28	once	TRBD1	TRBJ1-6	CASSLPGQTNSPLHF	TGTGCCAGCAGTTTACCGGGACAGACAAATTCACCCCTCCACTTT
TRBV10-1	.	.	TRBJ1-6	CASSGHVDSPLHF	TGCGCCAGCAGTGGACACGTCGATTCACCCCTCCACTTT
TRBV18	.	TRBD2	TRBJ2-7	CASSQAGGQHEQYF	TGTGCCAGCTCACAAGCGGGGGGGCAGCACGAGCAGTACTTC
TRBV7-3	few	TRBD1	TRBJ2-1	CASSFTGQGDEQFF	TGTGCCAGCAGCTTTACGGGACAGGGGGATGAGCAGTTCTTC
TRBV28	.	.	TRBJ1-3	CASSLMSSGNTIYF	TGTGCCAGCAGCCTTATGAGCTCTGGAAACACCATATATTTT
TRBV5-4	.	TRBD2	TRBJ2-4	CASSVSGGAKNIQYF	TGTGCCAGCAGCGTTAGCGGGGGAGCCAAAAACATTCAGTACTTC
TRBV5-6	.	.	TRBJ1-1	CASSYRQAEAFF	TGTGCCAGCAGCTACCGACAGGCTGAAGCTTTCTTT
TRBV6-5	.	.	TRBJ1-4	CASEGDGATNEKLFF	TGTGCCAGCGAGGGGGATGGAGCAACTAATGAAAAACTGTTTTTT
TRBV6-1	.	TRBD1	TRBJ2-3	CASSDEAGQGARADTQYF	TGTGCCAGCAGTGATGAGGCGGGACAGGGGGCAAGGGCAGATACGCAGTATTTT
TRBV28	.	.	TRBJ2-7	CASSLRRDYEQYF	TGTGCCAGCAGTTTACGCAGGGACTACGAGCAGTACTTC
TRBV6-5	.	.	TRBJ1-5	CASSYSTGRGEPQHF	TGTGCCAGCAGTTACTCTACAGGGAGAGGTGAGCCCCAGCATTTT
TRBV20-1	.	TRBD2	TRBJ2-7	CSASSSGRGNEQYF	TGCAGTGCTAGTAGTAGCGGGAGAGGCAACGAGCAGTACTTC
TRBV27	.	.	TRBJ2-3	CASSLIGKEGRGGPDTQYF	TGTGCCAGCAGTTTAATCGGGAAGGAGGGCCGGGGAGGCCCAGATACGCAGTATTTT
TRBV5-1	.	.	TRBJ2-6	CASSLSPSSGANVLTF	TGCGCCAGCAGCTTGAGTCCTAGCTCTGGGGCCAACGTCCTGACTTTC
TRBV9	.	TRBD1	TRBJ2-7	CASSTQGQASYEQYF	TGTGCCAGCAGCACGCAGGGACAGGCGTCCTACGAGCAGTACTTC
TRBV5-1	.	.	TRBJ1-6	CASSLEEGVSPLHF	TGCGCCAGCAGCTTGGAGGAAGGGGTTTCACCCCTCCACTTT
TRBV3-1/TRBV3-2	.	.	TRBJ2-7	CASSQGPGPAYEQYF	TGTGCCAGCAGCCAAGGTCCAGGGCCGGCCTACGAGCAGTACTTC
TRBV6-5	once	.	TRBJ2-2	CASNSGGGELFF	TGTGCCAGCAATAGCGGCGGGGGGGAGCTGTTTTTT
TRBV19	.	TRBD2	TRBJ2-5	CASSPRLAGARETQYF	TGTGCCAGTAGTCCTCGACTAGCGGGAGCCAGAGAGACCCAGTACTTC
TRBV3-1/TRBV3-2	.	TRBD1	TRBJ2-7	CASSRTGIDEQYF	TGTGCCAGCAGCAGGACAGGGATCGACGAGCAGTACTTC
TRBV30	.	.	TRBJ1-5	CAWSVGGNSNQPQHF	TGTGCCTGGAGTGTCGGAGGGAACAGCAATCAGCCCCAGCATTTT
TRBV2	.	.	TRBJ2-3	CASQLASSTDTQYF	TGTGCCAGCCAATTGGCTTCTAGCACAGATACGCAGTATTTT
TRBV7-9	few	TRBD1	TRBJ1-1	CASSSNPRQGRTEAFF	TGTGCCAGCAGCTCCAACCCCCGACAGGGGAGGACTGAAGCTTTCTTT